The 28 T cell receptor beta chains below come from one sample, sequenced in a study of shared T cell receptors in the human thymus. The method was immunoSEQ multiplex PCR; TCRdb's version includes in-frame clones alone and lacks a portion of them. The sample lists roughly 660,000 clones, 88% occurring once. The sample was also linked to a second study, of human thymus T cells.

Sequencing was performed on thymocytes. These receptors were collected from a boy in the first two years of life with a congenital heart defect.

The rearrangement joins TRBV5-4 to TRBJ2-3, with D tentatively TRBD1 (5 bases). Germline assignment: CDR1 SGHNT and CDR2 YYREEE (reference sequence). V lost 0 bases, J lost 2 bases, and 7 bases lay in between. The CDR3 is made up of 14 amino acids. The CDR3 here is CASSLGRVTDTQYF. Written as DNA, the CDR3 is TGTGCCAGCAGCTTGGGCAGGGTCACAGATACGCAGTATTTT.

The gene calls are TRBV6-4 and TRBJ2-7; 11 bases are shared with TRBD1. This CDR3 has 16 amino acids. V shed 5 bases and J 2 bases; nucleotides not matched to a gene: 8. The germline V gene encodes CDR1 MRHNA and CDR2 SNTAGT. This CDR3 is CASSPDRTGGAYEQYF. The DNA of the CDR3 is TGTGCCAGCAGTCCGGACCGGACAGGGGGCGCCTACGAGCAGTACTTC.

This chain connects TRBV5-4 to TRBJ2-4, with 10 bases identical to TRBD2. Germline-derived CDR1 and CDR2 are SGHNT and YYREEE (reference sequence). V lost 4 bases, J lost 4 bases, and 8 bases stayed unmatched. This CDR3 comprises 16 residues. The CDR3 spells CASSDTRTSGKNIQYF. The CDR3, as DNA: TGTGCCAGCAGCGATACCCGGACTAGCGGTAAAAACATTCAGTACTTC.

V and J are TRBV5-1 and TRBJ2-2; 13 bases match TRBD2. Per germline, CDR1 SGHRS and CDR2 YFSETQ. V was pared by 3 bases and J by 7 bases, with 12 bases of the junction left unmatched. This CDR3 region has 18 residues. Here the CDR3 DNA reads TGCGCCAGCAGCTGGCGAGGACTAGCGGGAGAGGCGGACGGGGAGCTGTTTTTT. Residues: CASSWRGLAGEADGELFF.

The chain couples TRBV28 to TRBJ1-1, with no clear D. The CDR3 has 16 residues. V was cut by 0 bases and J by 1 base, with 12 bases left in between. Germline loops: CDR1 MDHEN, CDR2 SYDVKM. CDR3 nucleotide sequence: TGTGCCAGCAGTTTATGCATCCGTCGGGAGAACACTGAAGCTTTCTTT. It codes for CASSLCIRRENTEAFF.

This clone was found once. J is TRBJ2-7 and V is TRBV4-3; unclear D gene. Germline V gives CDR1 LGHNA, CDR2 YSLEER. This CDR3 spans 11 amino acids. Trimming left V 3 bases short and J 5 bases short, with 5 bases between. The DNA of the CDR3 is TGCGCCAGCAGCCATGGAGACGAGCAGTACTTC. Its translation is CASSHGDEQYF.

J is TRBJ2-6 and V is TRBV4-3; TRBD2 agrees at 7 bases. The CDR3 is made up of 18 amino acids. CDR1 and CDR2 from the germline V gene are LGHNA and YSLEER. Trimming removed 0 bases from V and 0 bases from J; junction bases left unmatched: 5. The CDR3 sequence: CASSQDLGGPSGANVLTF. CDR3 coding DNA: TGCGCCAGCAGCCAAGATTTGGGAGGGCCCTCTGGGGCCAACGTCCTGACTTTC.

The J gene is TRBJ2-1, the V gene TRBV12-5; 10 bases align to TRBD1. In germline, CDR1 is LGHNT, CDR2 FRNRAP. The CDR3 runs to 16 residues. The ends lost 7 bases at V and 4 bases at J; junction bases unmatched: 10. As DNA, the CDR3 is TGTGCTAGTGCCTTGGGGGGACAGGGGCCGTACAATGAGCAGTTCTTC. It specifies CASALGGQGPYNEQFF.

This clone was detected once. This rearrangement joins TRBV27 to TRBJ2-1; D may be TRBD2 (6 bases). The CDR3 loop spans 16 amino acids. Germline V CDR1 and CDR2: MNHEY, SMNVEV (reference sequence). V gave up 6 bases and J gave up 4 bases, with 19 bases separating them. This CDR3 reads CASSPGEPSRYNEQFF. As DNA, the CDR3 is TGTGCCAGCAGCCCGGGGGAGCCCAGCCGGTACAATGAGCAGTTCTTC.

The V gene is TRBV6-5, the J gene TRBJ1-2; 7 positions agree with TRBD1. With V trimmed by 0 bases and J by 6 bases, 7 bases remained unmatched. There are 15 residues in the CDR3. Looked up from germline, CDR1 is MNHEY and CDR2 is SVGAGI. The CDR3 DNA reads TGTGCCAGCAGTTACTCGCCGGGGCAGGGGGATGGCTACACCTTC. This translates into CASSYSPGQGDGYTF.

The chain couples TRBV28 to TRBJ2-7; a weak D match, TRBD2 (5 bases). CDR1 and CDR2 (germline): MDHEN, SYDVKM. Trimming cost V 5 bases and J 3 bases, with 14 bases left between them. This CDR3 has 14 amino acids. In nucleotides, the CDR3 is TGTGCCAGCAGTCACGGGATCCCCCGCTACGAGCAGTACTTC. This translates into CASSHGIPRYEQYF.

This clone was seen just once. The chain carries TRBV2 and TRBJ1-4; 12 positions match TRBD1. The trim removed 6 bases at V and 2 bases at J, leaving 1 base unmatched. Germline CDR1 SNHLY, CDR2 FYNNEI. The length of the CDR3 is 15 residues. CDR3 sequence reads: CASRGTGGTNEKLFF. The CDR3 DNA is TGTGCCAGCAGAGGGACAGGGGGCACTAATGAAAAACTGTTTTTT.

The chain combines TRBV2 with TRBJ2-1, with 10 bases matching TRBD2. CDR3 length: 16 residues. The trim removed 7 bases at V and 0 bases at J, leaving 6 bases unmatched. Per the germline V gene, CDR1 is SNHLY and CDR2 is FYNNEI. CDR3 residues: CASIISGRSSYNEQFF. For the CDR3, the DNA is TGTGCCAGCATTATTAGCGGGAGGAGCTCCTACAATGAGCAGTTCTTC.

This clone was found a few times. V gene TRBV19 combines with J gene TRBJ1-3, with D possibly matching TRBD1 (5 bases). The CDR3 runs to 16 residues. Trimming removed 5 bases from V and 3 bases from J, with 17 bases in between. The germline CDR1 and CDR2 sequences are LNHDA and SQIVND (reference sequence). The CDR3 DNA reads TGTGCCAGTAGTCCACACTACAGGAAAGGTGGAAACACCATATATTTT. Translated, it gives CASSPHYRKGGNTIYF. Filled out from reference TRBV19 and TRBJ1-3, the complete variable domain reads DGGITQSPKYLFRKEGQNVTLSCEQNLNHDAMYWYRQDPGQGLRLIYYSQIVNDFQKGDIAEGYSVSREKKESFPLTVTSAQKNPTAFYLCASSPHYRKGGNTIYFGEGSWLTVV.

The rearrangement uses TRBV7-7 and TRBJ1-1, with TRBD1 as a possible D gene (5 bases). Per the germline V gene, CDR1 is SSHAT and CDR2 is FNYEAQ (reference sequence). This CDR3 is built from 11 residues. Trimming shortened V by 9 bases and J by 3 bases, and 8 bases separated the two germline ends. The CDR3 nucleotides are TGTGCCAGAATCAGGGACACTGAAGCTTTCTTT. It specifies CARIRDTEAFF. Complete variable domain (other parts from reference TRBV7-7 and TRBJ1-1): GAGVSQSPRYKVTKRGQDVTLRCDPISSHATLYWYQQALGQGPEFLTYFNYEAQPDKSGLPSDRFSAERPEGSISTLTIQRTEQRDSAMYRCARIRDTEAFFGQGTRLTVV.

The chain uses TRBV14 and TRBJ2-7; TRBD1 aligns across 7 bases. Germline V gene sequence: CDR1 SGHDN, CDR2 FVKESK. The junction had 11 bases not matched to a gene; V was cut back by 0 bases and J by 3 bases. The CDR3 is 17 amino acids. The CDR3 nucleotides are TGTGCCAGCAGCCAAGACGATACAGGGGCGCAGGGCTACGAGCAGTACTTC. It is translated as CASSQDDTGAQGYEQYF.

The genes are TRBV5-1 and TRBJ2-3; 14 bases align to TRBD2. The CDR3 runs 21 residues. Looked up from germline, CDR1 is SGHRS and CDR2 is YFSETQ. The V and J ends lost 0 bases and 1 base, in that order; junction bases with no gene match: 13. CDR3 region: CASSLAQGRTSGRTCTDTQYF. CDR3 DNA: TGCGCCAGCAGCTTGGCCCAAGGGAGGACTAGCGGGAGGACATGCACAGATACGCAGTATTTT.

The V call is TRBV6-1, the J call TRBJ2-7; TRBD2 matches 7 bases. Trimming removed 4 bases from V and 12 bases from J; junction bases left unmatched: 6. The length of the CDR3 is 11 residues. Germline V gene data show CDR1 as MNHNS and CDR2 as SASEGT. CDR3 coding DNA: TGTGCCAGCAGTGGGGGGAGGGGTCCGTACTTC. Translated, it gives CASSGGRGPYF.

The genes are TRBV5-1 and TRBJ2-5; D may be TRBD1 (6 bases). Germline V gene lookup returns CDR1 SGHRS and CDR2 YFSETQ. The ends were cut back, 4 bases at V and 5 bases at J, with 15 bases in the middle. The CDR3 has 14 amino acids. CDR3 nucleotides: TGCGCCAGCAGCCTACAGGGTCTTAGGGAGACCCAGTACTTC. Its protein product is CASSLQGLRETQYF.

V usage is TRBV25-1 and J usage is TRBJ2-2, with 12 bases lining up with TRBD2. The V gene end was trimmed by 6 bases and the J gene end by 8 bases; junction bases not matched to a gene: 10. Germline V gene lookup returns CDR1 MGHDK and CDR2 SYGVNS. This CDR3 spans 16 amino acids. The CDR3 DNA reads TGTGCCAGCAGACTGGGGACTAGCGGGCCTGAGGGGGAGCTGTTTTTT. This encodes CASRLGTSGPEGELFF. The full variable domain, its missing parts supplied by reference TRBV25-1 and TRBJ2-2, is EADIYQTPRYLVIGTGKKITLECSQTMGHDKMYWYQQDPGMELHLIHYSYGVNSTEKGDLSSESTVSRIRTEHFPLTLESARPSHTSQYLCASRLGTSGPEGELFFGEGSRLTVL.

V gene TRBV4-3 combines with J gene TRBJ2-1, with D tentatively TRBD1 (6 bases). The CDR3 spans 18 residues. Trimming shortened V by 0 bases and J by 0 bases, and 15 bases separated the two germline ends. Germline CDR1 is LGHNA and CDR2 is YSLEER. In DNA form, the CDR3 reads TGCGCCAGCAGCCAAGAAAGGGGGACGGGGATCTCCTACAATGAGCAGTTCTTC. It yields the protein CASSQERGTGISYNEQFF.

Only one count was recorded for this clone. The rearrangement joins TRBV30 to TRBJ2-1, with no clear D. Trimming took off 4 bases at V and 0 bases at J, with 10 bases between the two ends. Germline CDR1 is GTSNPN and CDR2 is SVGIG (reference sequence). The CDR3 runs to 14 residues. Written as DNA, the CDR3 is TGTGCCTGGAATAAGCTCGGCTCCTACAATGAGCAGTTCTTC. Translation: CAWNKLGSYNEQFF. The variable domain in full, with the rest retrieved from reference TRBV30 and TRBJ2-1, is SQTIHQWPATLVQPVGSPLSLECTVEGTSNPNLYWYRQAAGRGLQLLFYSVGIGQISSEVPQNLSASRPQDRQFILSSKKLLLSDSGFYLCAWNKLGSYNEQFFGPGTRLTVL.

This clone was recorded only once. The rearrangement uses TRBV5-1 and TRBJ1-2, with 7 nucleotides matching TRBD1. This CDR3 has 15 residues. J lost 1 base, V lost 4 bases, and 7 bases had no gene match. Germline CDR1 and CDR2: SGHRS and YFSETQ. The CDR3 loop reads CASSPGTDNNYGYTF. For the CDR3, the DNA is TGCGCCAGCAGCCCGGGGACAGATAATAACTATGGCTACACCTTC.

This sequence joins TRBV5-4 and TRBJ1-2, with 10 positions matching TRBD1. Looked up from germline, CDR1 is SGHNT and CDR2 is YYREEE (reference sequence). The CDR3 has 13 residues. V trimming: 4 bases; J trimming: 8 bases; junction bases outside the gene matches: 5. The CDR3 DNA reads as TGTGCCAGCAGCGGGGGACAGGGGCACGGCTACACCTTC. It specifies CASSGGQGHGYTF.

V usage is TRBV7-2 and J usage is TRBJ1-1; 9 bases match TRBD1. Germline CDR1 and CDR2: SGHTA and FQGNSA. The CDR3 length is 18 residues. Germline trimming cut 1 base from V and 3 bases from J; bases unmatched to any gene: 12. CDR3 protein: CASSLDLGTGPRDTEAFF. The CDR3 DNA reads as TGTGCCAGCAGCTTAGACTTGGGGACAGGGCCGAGGGACACTGAAGCTTTCTTT.

V is TRBV27 and J is TRBJ2-7, with 14 bases lining up with TRBD2. Per germline, CDR1 MNHEY and CDR2 SMNVEV (reference sequence). V dropped 5 bases and J dropped 3; count of bases not matched to a gene: 3. The CDR3 is made up of 15 amino acids. CDR3 sequence: CASSGTSGSVYEQYF. The CDR3 DNA is TGTGCCAGCAGTGGGACTAGCGGGAGTGTCTACGAGCAGTACTTC.

The chain combines TRBV11-2 with TRBJ2-1; D is unresolved. V lost 6 bases and J 6 bases, leaving 15 bases between the germline ends. This CDR3 region has 14 residues. Looked up from germline, CDR1 is SGHAT and CDR2 is FQNNGV. CDR3 loop: CASRPNFLVNEQFF. CDR3 nucleotide sequence: TGTGCCAGCAGACCTAACTTCTTAGTCAATGAGCAGTTCTTC.

The rearrangement links TRBV27 to TRBJ2-7; 7 bases align to TRBD2. V was pared by 2 bases and J by 0 bases, with 4 bases of the junction left unmatched. This CDR3 has 15 amino acids. Germline CDR1 is MNHEY and CDR2 is SMNVEV (reference sequence). CDR3 residues: CASSLRREYSYEQYF. CDR3 DNA: TGTGCCAGCAGTTTACGGCGGGAGTACTCCTACGAGCAGTACTTC.